This TCR beta chain was recovered during a study of CD8 T cells in Susac syndrome. Regarding the study as a whole: Clonal expansion was missing from Susac syndrome CD4+ T cell repertoires. The study's TCR sequencing and HLA analysis covered a relatively small number of individuals, and the study acknowledged this.

Roughly 0.45 to 1 ug RNA was reverse transcribed with random hexamers. Each CDR3 protein gets one entry after TCRdb re-called the immunoSEQ multiplex PCR reads with MiXCR. The sample includes about 180,000 distinct CDR3 sequences, 90% to 95% of them seen just once. CDR1 and CDR2 from the germline V gene are DFQATT and SNEGSKA (reference sequence). CDR3 length: 13 amino acids. V was trimmed by 3 bases and J by 3 bases, leaving 9 bases between them. The table lists this clonotype with a count of one. The antigen remains unidentified. V and J are TRBV20-1 and TRBJ1-5, with a tentative D call TRBD1 (5 bases). Sequencing input: CD4+ T cells from PBMCs. This receptor was identified in a human donor with Susac syndrome. CDR3 bases: TGCAGTGCTAGTGGGGCTCTCAATCAGCCCCAGCATTTT. Translated: CSASGALNQPQHF.